The clone carrying this TCR beta chain came up once. Only in-frame clones appear in the TCRdb table, and some are missing; sequencing was by immunoSEQ multiplex PCR. The sample lists over 85,000 clones, 70% to 90% seen once, with less than 3.5% in the top ten. These data belong to a study of blood T cell repertoires in COVID-19. The receptor was isolated from a man in his forties or fifties with active or convalescent COVID-19. The sample consisted of peripheral blood.

For the CDR3, the DNA is TGCGCCAGCAGCCAAGATGGGAGGAATGGCTACACCTTC. This encodes CASSQDGRNGYTF. The rearrangement uses TRBV4-1 and TRBJ1-2; no definite D call. This CDR3 has 13 residues. V gave up 0 bases and J gave up 6 bases, with 8 bases separating them. From germline, CDR1 is MGHRA and CDR2 YSYEKL.